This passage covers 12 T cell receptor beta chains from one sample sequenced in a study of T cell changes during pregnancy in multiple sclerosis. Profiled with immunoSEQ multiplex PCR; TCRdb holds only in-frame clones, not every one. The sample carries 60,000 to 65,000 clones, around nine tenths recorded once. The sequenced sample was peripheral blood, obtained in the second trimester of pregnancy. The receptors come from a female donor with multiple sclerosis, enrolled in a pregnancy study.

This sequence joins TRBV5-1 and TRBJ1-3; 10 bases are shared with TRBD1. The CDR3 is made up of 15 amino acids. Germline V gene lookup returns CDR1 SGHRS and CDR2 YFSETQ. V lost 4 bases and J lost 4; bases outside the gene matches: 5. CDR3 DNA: TGCGCCAGCAGCCCTGGACAGGGGGACGGAAACACCATATATTTT. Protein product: CASSPGQGDGNTIYF.

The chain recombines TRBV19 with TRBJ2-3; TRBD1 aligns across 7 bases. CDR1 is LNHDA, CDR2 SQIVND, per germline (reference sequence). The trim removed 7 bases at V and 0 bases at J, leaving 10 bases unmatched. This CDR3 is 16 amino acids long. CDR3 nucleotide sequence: TGTGCCAGTACCGACAGGGACAGAGTAAGCACAGATACGCAGTATTTT. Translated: CASTDRDRVSTDTQYF.

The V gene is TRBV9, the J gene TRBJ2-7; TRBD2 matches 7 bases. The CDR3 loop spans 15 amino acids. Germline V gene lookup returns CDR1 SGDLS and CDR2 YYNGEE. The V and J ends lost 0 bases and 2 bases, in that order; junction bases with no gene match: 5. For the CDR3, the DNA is TGTGCCAGCAGCGTAGCCACTAGCGAGACCTACGAGCAGTACTTC. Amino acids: CASSVATSETYEQYF.

The chain's CDR3 is CASSPGQTEAFF. In DNA form, the CDR3 reads TGCGCCAGCAGCCCGGGACAGACTGAAGCTTTCTTT. The J gene is TRBJ1-1, the V gene TRBV5-1; 7 bases align to TRBD1. Germline V CDR1 and CDR2: SGHRS, YFSETQ. The CDR3 consists of 12 residues. With V trimmed by 4 bases and J by 5 bases, 2 bases remained unmatched.

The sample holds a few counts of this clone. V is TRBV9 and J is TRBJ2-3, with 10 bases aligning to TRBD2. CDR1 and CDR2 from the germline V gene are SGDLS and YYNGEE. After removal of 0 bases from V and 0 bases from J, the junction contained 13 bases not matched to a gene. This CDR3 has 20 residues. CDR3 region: CASSVEFSGGLARSTDTQYF. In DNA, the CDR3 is TGTGCCAGCAGCGTAGAGTTCTCGGGGGGACTAGCGAGAAGCACAGATACGCAGTATTTT. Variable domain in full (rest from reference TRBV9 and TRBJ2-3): DSGVTQTPKHLITATGQRVTLRCSPRSGDLSVYWYQQSLDQGLQFLIQYYNGEERAKGNILERFSAQQFPDLHSELNLSSLELGDSALYFCASSVEFSGGLARSTDTQYFGPGTRLTVL.

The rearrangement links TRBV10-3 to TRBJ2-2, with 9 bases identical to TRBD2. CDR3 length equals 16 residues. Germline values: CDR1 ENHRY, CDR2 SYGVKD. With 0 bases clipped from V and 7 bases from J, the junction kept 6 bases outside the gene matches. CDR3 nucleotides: TGTGCCATCAGTGAGTCTTTAGCGGGAGTGTTCGGGGAGCTGTTTTTT. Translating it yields CAISESLAGVFGELFF.

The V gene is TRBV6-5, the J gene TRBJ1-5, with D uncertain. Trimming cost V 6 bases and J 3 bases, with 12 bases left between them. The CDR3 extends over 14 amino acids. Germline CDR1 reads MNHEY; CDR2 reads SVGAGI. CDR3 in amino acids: CASSIQEANQPQHF. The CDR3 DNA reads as TGTGCCAGCAGCATCCAAGAAGCCAATCAGCCCCAGCATTTT.

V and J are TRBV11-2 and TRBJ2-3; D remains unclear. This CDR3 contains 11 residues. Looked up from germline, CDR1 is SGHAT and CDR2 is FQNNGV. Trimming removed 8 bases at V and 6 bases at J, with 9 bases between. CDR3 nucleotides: TGTGCCAGCGATGAGTTGGATACGCAGTATTTT. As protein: CASDELDTQYF.

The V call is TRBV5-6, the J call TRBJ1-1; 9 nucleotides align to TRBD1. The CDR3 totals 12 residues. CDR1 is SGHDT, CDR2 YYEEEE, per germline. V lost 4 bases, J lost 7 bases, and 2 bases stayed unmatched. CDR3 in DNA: TGTGCCAGCAGCCTGGGACAGGGTGAAGCTTTCTTT. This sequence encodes CASSLGQGEAFF.

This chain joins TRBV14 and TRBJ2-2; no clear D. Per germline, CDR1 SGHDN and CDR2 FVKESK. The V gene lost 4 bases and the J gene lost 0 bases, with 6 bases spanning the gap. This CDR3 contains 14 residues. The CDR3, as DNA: TGTGCCAGCAGCCCTTACTCGAACACCGGGGAGCTGTTTTTT. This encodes CASSPYSNTGELFF.

The CDR3 bases are TGTGCCAGCAGCGCCTCGACTAGAGTAGAGACCCAGTACTTC. Its translation is CASSASTRVETQYF. V gene TRBV9 combines with J gene TRBJ2-5; D might be TRBD2 (6 bases). This CDR3 is 14 amino acids long. Trimming removed 3 bases from V and 4 bases from J, with 13 bases in between. The germline V gene has CDR1 SGDLS and CDR2 YYNGEE.

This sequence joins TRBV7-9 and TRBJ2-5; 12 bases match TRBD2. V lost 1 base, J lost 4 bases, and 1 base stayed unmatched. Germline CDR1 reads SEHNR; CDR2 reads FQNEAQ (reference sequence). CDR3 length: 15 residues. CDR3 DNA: TGTGCCAGCAGCTTAGGACTAGCGGGAGTAGAGACCCAGTACTTC. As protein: CASSLGLAGVETQYF.